Detailed here is one T cell receptor (beta chain). The target antigen is unknown. Germline values: CDR1 SEHNR, CDR2 FQNEAQ (reference sequence). The CDR3 length is 17 residues. Trimming pared 5 bases from V and 6 bases from J, leaving 25 bases between. This sample is part of a study of Tregs in tolerant kidney transplant recipients. Study observations and caveats: This study did not directly address biological reproducibility.

Recipients received nonmyeloablative bone marrow transplants from related graft donors, with transient mixed chimerism. Unstimulated regulatory T cells (CD4+CD25+CD127-), CD4+CD25- non-regulatory cells, CD4 and CD8 cells were FACS-sorted from thawed PBMCs. The repertoire was sequenced with immunoSEQ multiplex PCR; TCRdb's copy has only in-frame clones and lacks some. The repertoire holds tens of thousands of clones, with around 90% as singletons. This clonotype was obtained from a human patient who received a combined kidney and bone marrow transplant. Some T cells may be the graft donor's. The sample was CD4+ T cells from blood (PBMCs), taken 24 months after the transplant. The J gene is TRBJ1-2, the V gene TRBV7-9; TRBD1 is a possible D gene (6 bases). CDR3 sequence: CASSRLPGTWSQNGYTF. CDR3 nucleotides: TGTGCCAGCAGCCGACTCCCTGGGACATGGTCCCAAAATGGCTACACCTTC.